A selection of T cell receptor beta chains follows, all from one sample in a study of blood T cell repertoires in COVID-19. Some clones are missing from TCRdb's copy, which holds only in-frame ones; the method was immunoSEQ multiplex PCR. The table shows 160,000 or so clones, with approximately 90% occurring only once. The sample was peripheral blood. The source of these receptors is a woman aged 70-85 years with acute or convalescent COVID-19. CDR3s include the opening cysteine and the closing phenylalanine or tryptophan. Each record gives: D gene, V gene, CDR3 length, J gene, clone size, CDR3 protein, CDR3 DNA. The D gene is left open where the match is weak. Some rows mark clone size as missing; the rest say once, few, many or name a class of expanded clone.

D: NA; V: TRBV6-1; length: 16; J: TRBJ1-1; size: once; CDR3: CASREQEQGVFTEAFF; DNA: TGTGCCAGCAGGGAACAAGAACAGGGCGTATTTACTGAAGCTTTCTTT
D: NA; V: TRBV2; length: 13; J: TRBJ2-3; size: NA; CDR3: CASRNRGTDTQYF; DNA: TGTGCCAGCAGAAACAGGGGCACAGATACGCAGTATTTT
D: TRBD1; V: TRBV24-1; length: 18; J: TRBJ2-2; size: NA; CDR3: CATGPSIPGQTSGGELFF; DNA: TGTGCCACCGGCCCATCAATACCGGGACAGACTTCCGGCGGGGAGCTGTTTTTT
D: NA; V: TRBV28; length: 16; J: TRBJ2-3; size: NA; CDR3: CASSQPWTLSTDTQYF; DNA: TGTGCCAGCAGCCAACCGTGGACACTTAGCACAGATACGCAGTATTTT
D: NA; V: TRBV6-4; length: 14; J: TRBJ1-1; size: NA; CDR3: CASSMGGSNTEAFF; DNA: TGTGCCAGCAGTATGGGGGGTTCGAACACTGAAGCTTTCTTT
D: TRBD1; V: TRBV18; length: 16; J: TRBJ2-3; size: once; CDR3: CASSPGQGRRTDTQYF; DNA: TGTGCCAGCTCACCTGGACAGGGAAGGCGAACAGATACGCAGTATTTT
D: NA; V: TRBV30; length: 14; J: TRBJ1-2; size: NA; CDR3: CAWSVQTINYGYTF; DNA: TGTGCCTGGAGTGTCCAGACAATTAACTATGGCTACACCTTC
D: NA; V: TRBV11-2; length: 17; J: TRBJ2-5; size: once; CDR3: CASSFGRGGLARETQYF; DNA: TGTGCCAGCAGCTTTGGCCGGGGAGGTCTAGCTCGAGAGACCCAGTACTTC
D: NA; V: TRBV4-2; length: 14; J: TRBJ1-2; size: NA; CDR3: CASSQDQVNYGYTF; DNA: TGTGCCAGCAGCCAAGACCAGGTTAACTATGGCTACACCTTC
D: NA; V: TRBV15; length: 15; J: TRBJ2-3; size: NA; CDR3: CATSRDKGGTDTQYF; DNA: TGTGCCACCAGCAGAGATAAGGGGGGCACAGATACGCAGTATTTT
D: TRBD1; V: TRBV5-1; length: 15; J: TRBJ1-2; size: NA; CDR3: CASSLEAGGNYGYTF; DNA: TGCGCCAGCAGCTTGGAGGCAGGGGGGAACTATGGCTACACCTTC
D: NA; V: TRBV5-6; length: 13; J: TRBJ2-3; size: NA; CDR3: CASSLQDGSKQYF; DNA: TGTGCCAGCAGCTTGCAGGATGGGTCTAAGCAGTATTTT
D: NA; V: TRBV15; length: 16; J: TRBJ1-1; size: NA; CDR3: CATSRDYYRVGTEAFF; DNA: TGTGCCACCAGCAGAGATTATTACAGGGTGGGGACTGAAGCTTTCTTT
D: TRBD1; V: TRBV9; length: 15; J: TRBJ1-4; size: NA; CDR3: CASSARQGAGEKLFF; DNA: TGTGCCAGCAGCGCGCGACAGGGAGCGGGTGAAAAACTGTTTTTT
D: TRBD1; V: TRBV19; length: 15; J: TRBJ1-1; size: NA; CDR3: CASSTRQGANTEAFF; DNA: TGTGCCAGTAGTACCCGACAGGGGGCGAACACTGAAGCTTTCTTT
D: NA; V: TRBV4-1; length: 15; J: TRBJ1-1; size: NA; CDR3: CASSHRQTRGTEAFF; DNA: TGCGCCAGCAGCCACCGACAGACGCGCGGCACTGAAGCTTTCTTT
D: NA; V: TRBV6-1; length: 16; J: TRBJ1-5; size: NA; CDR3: CASSVRADSSNQPQHF; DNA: TGTGCCAGCAGTGTCAGGGCCGATAGTAGCAATCAGCCCCAGCATTTT
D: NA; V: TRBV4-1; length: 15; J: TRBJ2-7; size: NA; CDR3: CASSQDMKGAYEQYF; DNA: TGCGCCAGCAGCCAAGATATGAAAGGGGCCTACGAGCAGTACTTC
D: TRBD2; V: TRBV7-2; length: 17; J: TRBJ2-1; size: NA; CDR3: CASSLAMASGSYNEQFF; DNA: TGTGCCAGCAGCTTAGCTATGGCTAGCGGGAGCTACAATGAGCAGTTCTTC
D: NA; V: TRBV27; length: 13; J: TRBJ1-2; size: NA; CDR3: CASSFAGFYGYTF; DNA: TGTGCCAGCAGTTTCGCAGGCTTCTATGGCTACACCTTC
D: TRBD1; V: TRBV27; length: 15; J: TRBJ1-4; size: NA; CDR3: CASRFAGQGDEKLFF; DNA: TGTGCCAGCAGGTTTGCGGGACAGGGGGATGAAAAACTGTTTTTT
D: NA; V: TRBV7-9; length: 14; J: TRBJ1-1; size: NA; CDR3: CASSLDYQGTEAFF; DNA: TGTGCCAGCAGCTTAGATTATCAGGGGACTGAAGCTTTCTTT
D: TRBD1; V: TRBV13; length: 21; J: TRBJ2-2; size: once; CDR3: CASSVATKFPGTGGDHGELFF; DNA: TGTGCCAGCAGCGTAGCTACCAAATTTCCCGGGACAGGGGGAGATCACGGGGAGCTGTTTTTT
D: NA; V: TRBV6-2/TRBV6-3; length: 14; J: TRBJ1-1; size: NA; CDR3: CASSYVASNTEAFF; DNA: TGTGCCAGCAGTTACGTAGCCTCGAACACTGAAGCTTTCTTT
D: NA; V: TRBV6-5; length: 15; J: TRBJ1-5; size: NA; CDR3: CASSLRQASNQPQHF; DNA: TGTGCCAGCAGTTTACGACAGGCTAGCAATCAGCCCCAGCATTTT
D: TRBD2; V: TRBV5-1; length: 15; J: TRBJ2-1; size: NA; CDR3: CASRLAGFSYNEQFF; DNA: TGCGCCAGCAGGTTAGCGGGCTTCTCCTACAATGAGCAGTTCTTC
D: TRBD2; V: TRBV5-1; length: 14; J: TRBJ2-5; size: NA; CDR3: CASSWTTSGQTQYF; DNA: TGCGCCAGCAGCTGGACGACTAGCGGACAGACCCAGTACTTC
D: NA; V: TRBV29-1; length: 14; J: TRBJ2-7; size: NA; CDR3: CSASGGSTDYEQYF; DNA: TGCAGCGCGTCCGGAGGTAGCACTGACTACGAGCAGTACTTC
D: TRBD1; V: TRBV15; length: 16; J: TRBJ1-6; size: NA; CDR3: CATSRVLGTGVSPLHF; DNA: TGTGCCACCAGCAGAGTCTTAGGGACAGGGGTTTCACCCCTCCACTTT
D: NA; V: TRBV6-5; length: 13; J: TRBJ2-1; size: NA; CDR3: CASSYYMYNEQFF; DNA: TGTGCCAGCAGTTACTATATGTACAATGAGCAGTTCTTC
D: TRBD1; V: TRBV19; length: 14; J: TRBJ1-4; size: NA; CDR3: CASAQGVLGEKLFF; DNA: TGTGCCAGTGCACAGGGGGTTTTAGGAGAAAAACTGTTTTTT
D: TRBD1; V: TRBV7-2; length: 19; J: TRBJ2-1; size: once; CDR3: CASSERDRASLNSYNEQFF; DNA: TGTGCCAGCAGCGAGCGGGACAGGGCCTCTTTGAACTCCTACAATGAGCAGTTCTTC
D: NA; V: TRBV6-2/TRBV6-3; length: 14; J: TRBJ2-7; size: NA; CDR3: CASSYPRDSYEQYF; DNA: TGTGCCAGCAGTTACCCTCGGGATTCCTACGAGCAGTACTTC
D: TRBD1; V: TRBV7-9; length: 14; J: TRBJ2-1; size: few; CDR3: CASSSTQGYNEQFF; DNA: TGTGCCAGCAGCTCGACACAGGGGTACAATGAGCAGTTCTTC
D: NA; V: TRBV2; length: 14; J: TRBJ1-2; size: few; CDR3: CATTDYRAGYGYTF; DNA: TGTGCCACCACGGATTACCGGGCGGGCTATGGCTACACCTTC
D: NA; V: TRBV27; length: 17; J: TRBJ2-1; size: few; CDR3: CASSFYRGGQGRNEQFF; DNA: TGTGCCAGCAGTTTTTATCGGGGGGGACAGGGCCGCAATGAGCAGTTCTTC
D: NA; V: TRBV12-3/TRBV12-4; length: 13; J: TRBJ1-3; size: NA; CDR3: CASTPGAGNTIYF; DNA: TGTGCCAGCACCCCCGGGGCTGGAAACACCATATATTTT
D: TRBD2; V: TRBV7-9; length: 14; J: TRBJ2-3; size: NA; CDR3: CASREAGGSDTQYF; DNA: TGTGCCAGCAGGGAAGCGGGGGGATCAGATACGCAGTATTTT
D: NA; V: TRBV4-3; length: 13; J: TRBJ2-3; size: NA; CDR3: CASSQGRRDTQYF; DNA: TGCGCCAGCAGCCAGGGGCGGAGAGATACGCAGTATTTT
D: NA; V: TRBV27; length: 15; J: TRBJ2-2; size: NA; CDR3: CASSLKLAYTGELFF; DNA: TGTGCCAGCAGTTTAAAGTTAGCCTACACCGGGGAGCTGTTTTTT
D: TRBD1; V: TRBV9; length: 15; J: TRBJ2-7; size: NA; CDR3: CASSVGGQSTYEQYF; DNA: TGTGCCAGCAGCGTAGGGGGACAGTCCACCTACGAGCAGTACTTC
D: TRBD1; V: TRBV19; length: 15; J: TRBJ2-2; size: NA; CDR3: CASSLNRGDTGELFF; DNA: TGTGCCAGTAGTCTCAACAGGGGCGACACCGGGGAGCTGTTTTTT
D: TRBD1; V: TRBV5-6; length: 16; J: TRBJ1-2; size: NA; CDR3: CASSSQGAPANYGYTF; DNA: TGTGCCAGCAGCTCTCAGGGGGCGCCCGCTAACTATGGCTACACCTTC
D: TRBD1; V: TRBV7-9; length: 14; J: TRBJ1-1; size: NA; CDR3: CASSQQGVHTEAFF; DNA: TGTGCCAGCAGCCAACAGGGGGTGCACACTGAAGCTTTCTTT
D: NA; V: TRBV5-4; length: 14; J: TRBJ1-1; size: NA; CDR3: CASSASNLNTEAFF; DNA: TGTGCCAGCAGCGCTAGCAATCTGAACACTGAAGCTTTCTTT
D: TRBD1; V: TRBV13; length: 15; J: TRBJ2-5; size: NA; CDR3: CASSLKGQGQETQYF; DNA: TGTGCCAGCAGCTTAAAGGGACAGGGACAAGAGACCCAGTACTTC
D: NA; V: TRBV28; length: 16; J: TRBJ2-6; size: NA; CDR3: CASSEQVSSGANVLTF; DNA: TGTGCCAGCAGTGAACAGGTCAGCTCTGGGGCCAACGTCCTGACTTTC
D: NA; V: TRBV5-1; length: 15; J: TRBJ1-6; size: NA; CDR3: CASSFAGAHNSPLHF; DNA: TGCGCCAGCAGCTTTGCGGGCGCCCATAATTCACCCCTCCACTTT
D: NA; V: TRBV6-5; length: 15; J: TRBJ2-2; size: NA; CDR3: CASIMAGYGTGELFF; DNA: TGTGCCAGCATCATGGCAGGGTACGGTACCGGGGAGCTGTTTTTT
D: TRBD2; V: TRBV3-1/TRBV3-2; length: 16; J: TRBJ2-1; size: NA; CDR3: CASSPKLAGFYNEQFF; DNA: TGTGCCAGCAGCCCAAAACTAGCGGGGTTTTACAATGAGCAGTTCTTC
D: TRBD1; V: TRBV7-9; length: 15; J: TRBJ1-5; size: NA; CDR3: CASSLTSGQAQPQHF; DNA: TGTGCCAGCAGCTTAACCTCGGGACAGGCCCAGCCCCAGCATTTT
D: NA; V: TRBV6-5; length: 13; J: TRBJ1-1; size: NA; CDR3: CASRRTVHAEAFF; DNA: TGTGCCAGCAGAAGGACAGTCCACGCTGAAGCTTTCTTT
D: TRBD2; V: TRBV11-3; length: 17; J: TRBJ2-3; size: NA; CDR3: CASSLARGGAGADTQYF; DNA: TGTGCCAGCAGCTTAGCGCGCGGGGGGGCCGGAGCAGATACGCAGTATTTT
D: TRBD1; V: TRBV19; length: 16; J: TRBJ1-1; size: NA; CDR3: CASSRGTGQGNTEAFF; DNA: TGTGCCAGTAGTAGGGGAACAGGACAGGGCAACACTGAAGCTTTCTTT
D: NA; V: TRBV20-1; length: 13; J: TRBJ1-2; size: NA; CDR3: CSASKGQGYGYTF; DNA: TGCAGTGCTAGTAAGGGCCAGGGCTATGGCTACACCTTC
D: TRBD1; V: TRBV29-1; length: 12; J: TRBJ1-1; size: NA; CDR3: CSVGDRGTEAFF; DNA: TGCAGCGTCGGAGACAGGGGGACTGAAGCTTTCTTT
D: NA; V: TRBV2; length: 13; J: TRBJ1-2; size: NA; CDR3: CASSESRVAGYTF; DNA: TGTGCCAGCAGTGAGTCTCGGGTAGCTGGCTACACCTTC
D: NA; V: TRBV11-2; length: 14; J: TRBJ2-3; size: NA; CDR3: CASSLSQSTDTQYF; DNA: TGTGCCAGCAGCTTATCGCAGAGCACAGATACGCAGTATTTT
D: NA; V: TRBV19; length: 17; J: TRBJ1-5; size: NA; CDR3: CASSPTTGGADISAQHF; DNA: TGTGCCAGTAGTCCGACAACCGGGGGGGCGGATATATCAGCCCAGCATTTT
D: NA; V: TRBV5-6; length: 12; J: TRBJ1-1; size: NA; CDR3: CASSLLSGEAFF; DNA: TGTGCCAGCAGCTTGCTCTCGGGGGAAGCTTTCTTT